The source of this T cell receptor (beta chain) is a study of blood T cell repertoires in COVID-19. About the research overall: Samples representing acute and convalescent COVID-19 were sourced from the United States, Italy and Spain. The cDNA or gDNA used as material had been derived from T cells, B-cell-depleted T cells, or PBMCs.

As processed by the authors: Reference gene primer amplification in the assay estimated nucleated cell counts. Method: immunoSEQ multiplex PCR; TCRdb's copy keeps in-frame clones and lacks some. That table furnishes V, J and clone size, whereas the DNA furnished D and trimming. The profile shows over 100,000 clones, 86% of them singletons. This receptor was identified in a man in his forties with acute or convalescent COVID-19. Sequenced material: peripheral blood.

The CDR3 coding sequence is TGTGCCAGCAGTGAAGCTCCTAGACAGAGGAGCAATCAGCCCCAGCATTTT. It yields the protein CASSEAPRQRSNQPQHF. The genes are TRBV6-1 and TRBJ1-5; possibly TRBD1 for D (5 bases). The CDR3 is 17 amino acids. V lost 0 bases to trimming and J lost 1 base, with 13 bases between them. Germline V lookup: CDR1 MNHNS, CDR2 SASEGT.